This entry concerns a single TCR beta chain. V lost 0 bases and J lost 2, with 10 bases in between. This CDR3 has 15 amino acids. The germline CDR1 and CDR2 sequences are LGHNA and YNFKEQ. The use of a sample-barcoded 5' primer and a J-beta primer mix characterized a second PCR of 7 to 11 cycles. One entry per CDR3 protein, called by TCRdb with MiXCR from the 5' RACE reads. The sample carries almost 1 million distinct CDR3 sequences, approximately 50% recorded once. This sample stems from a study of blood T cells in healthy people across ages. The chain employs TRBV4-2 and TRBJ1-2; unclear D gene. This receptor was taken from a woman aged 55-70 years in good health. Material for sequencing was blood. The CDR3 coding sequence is TGTGCCAGCAGCCAAGAGTGTACTGGGAACTATGGCTACACCTTC. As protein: CASSQECTGNYGYTF.